A single sample is the source of the 4 T cell receptor beta chains below, sequenced in a study of post-analysis software for immune sequencing data. Study results and caveats: TRBV5-6, TRBV5-1 and TRBV20-1 were among four or five TRBV segments more frequent in patients than controls.

Unique molecular identifiers featured in each of the TCR beta cDNA libraries. MiXCR, applied by TCRdb to the PCR reads, yields one record per CDR3 protein. The table has about 770,000 distinct CDR3 sequences, around 45% seen once. Their specific antigens are unknown. The sample taken for sequencing was blood. The receptors derive from a girl aged 5-17 years with multiple sclerosis.

This rearrangement joins TRBV20-1 to TRBJ1-1, with D possibly matching TRBD1 (5 bases). V was trimmed by 6 bases and J by 4 bases, leaving 15 bases between them. Per the germline V gene, CDR1 is DFQATT and CDR2 is SNEGSKA (reference sequence). The CDR3 spans 13 residues. The CDR3 reads CSARAQGGTEAFF. The CDR3, as DNA: TGCAGTGCCCGTGCGCAGGGTGGCACTGAAGCTTTCTTT.

The chain recombines TRBV3-1 with TRBJ2-1; the D gene could be TRBD1 or TRBD2 (5 bases each). The CDR3 loop spans 17 amino acids. Deletions cut 0 bases from V and 8 bases from J, with 20 bases between. Germline V CDR1 and CDR2: LGHDT, YNNKEL (reference sequence). In nucleotides, the CDR3 is TGTGCCAGCAGCCAAGATAGGGCAGGGACGTTTTCCGATGAGCAGTTCTTC. This codes for CASSQDRAGTFSDEQFF.

The chain's CDR3 is CASSLEPMTGDTQYF. In nucleotides, the CDR3 is TGCGCCAGCAGCTTGGAGCCCATGACTGGAGATACGCAGTATTTT. V usage is TRBV5-1 and J usage is TRBJ2-3; D is undetermined. The CDR3 is 15 residues long. Trimming removed 0 bases from V and 5 bases from J, with 13 bases in between. Germline V CDR1 and CDR2: SGHRS, YFSETQ.

Only a few counts were recorded for this clonotype. The chain has TRBV7-2 and TRBJ2-3, with 12 bases aligning to TRBD2. Germline V lookup: CDR1 SGHTA, CDR2 FQGNSA. Trimming cost V 1 base and J 6 bases; bases outside gene matches: 8. This CDR3 has 17 amino acids. CDR3 sequence (DNA): TGTGCCAGCAGCTTAGAGGGTGAGACTAGCGGGAGTGATACGCAGTATTTT. Its translation is CASSLEGETSGSDTQYF.